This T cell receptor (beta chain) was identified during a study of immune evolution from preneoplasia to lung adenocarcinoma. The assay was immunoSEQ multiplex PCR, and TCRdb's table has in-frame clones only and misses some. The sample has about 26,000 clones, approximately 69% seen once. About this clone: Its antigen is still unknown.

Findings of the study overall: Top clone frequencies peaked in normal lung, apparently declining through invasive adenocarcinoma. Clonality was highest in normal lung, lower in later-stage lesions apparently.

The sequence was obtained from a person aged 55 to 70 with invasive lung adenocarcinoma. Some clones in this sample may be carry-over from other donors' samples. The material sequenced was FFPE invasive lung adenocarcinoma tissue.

The CDR3 DNA is TGCGCCAGCAGCTTGACCCTGGGGGGCACCGGGGAGCTGTTTTTT. Translating it yields CASSLTLGGTGELFF. The J gene is TRBJ2-2, the V gene TRBV5-1; perhaps TRBD2 as D (6 bases). CDR3 length equals 15 residues. Germline CDR1 and CDR2: SGHRS and YFSETQ. V was clipped by 1 base and J by 4 bases, with 11 bases between them.